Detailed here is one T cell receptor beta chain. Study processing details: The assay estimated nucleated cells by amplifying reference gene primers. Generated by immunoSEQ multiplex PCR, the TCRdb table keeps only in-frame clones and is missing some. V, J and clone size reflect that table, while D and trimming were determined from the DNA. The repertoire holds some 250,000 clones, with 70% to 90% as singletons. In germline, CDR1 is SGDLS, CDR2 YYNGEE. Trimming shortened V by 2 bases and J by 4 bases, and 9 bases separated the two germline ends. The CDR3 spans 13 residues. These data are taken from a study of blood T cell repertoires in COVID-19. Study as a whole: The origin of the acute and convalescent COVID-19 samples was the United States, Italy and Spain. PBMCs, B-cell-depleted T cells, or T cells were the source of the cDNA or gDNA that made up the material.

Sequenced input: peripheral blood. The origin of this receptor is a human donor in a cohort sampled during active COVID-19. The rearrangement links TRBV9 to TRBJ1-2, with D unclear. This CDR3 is CASSVADSYGYTF. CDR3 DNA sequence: TGTGCCAGCAGCGTGGCAGACTCCTATGGCTACACCTTC.